This T cell receptor (beta chain) was sequenced in a study of blood T cell repertoires in COVID-19. Original processing methods: Estimation of nucleated cell counts relied on the amplification of reference gene primers. Method: immunoSEQ multiplex PCR; TCRdb's copy keeps in-frame clones and lacks some. The DNA was the basis for D and trimming; V, J and clone size are from that table. Among 60,000 to 100,000 clones listed, approximately 90% were seen once. Germline CDR1 and CDR2: MNHEY and SVGAGI. CDR3 length: 14 residues. V was trimmed by 6 bases and J by 4 bases, leaving 15 bases between them. The sequencing input was peripheral blood. The genes are TRBV6-5 and TRBJ1-1; D gene unclear. The receptor was isolated from a man in his forties or fifties with active COVID-19. CDR3 sequence reads: CASSQNEGGTEAFF. The CDR3 nucleotides are TGTGCCAGCAGCCAAAATGAGGGCGGCACTGAAGCTTTCTTT.